This T cell receptor beta chain was sequenced during a study of technical replicates of blood from several donors. Germline-derived CDR1 and CDR2 are SGDLS and YYNGEE. V shed 0 bases and J 0 bases; nucleotides not matched to a gene: 3. This CDR3 has 15 residues. The repertoire was sequenced with immunoSEQ multiplex PCR; TCRdb's copy has only in-frame clones and lacks some. Altogether approximately 59,000 clones are present, about 95% being singletons, with the ten largest covering just over 3%. This receptor was identified in a human donor in good health. Some clones in this sample may be carry-over from other donors' samples. This chain links TRBV9 with TRBJ2-7; the match to TRBD2 covers 7 bases. The sample was PBMCs. CDR3 residues: CASSVGGGDSYEQYF. CDR3 coding DNA: TGTGCCAGCAGCGTAGGGGGAGGGGACTCCTACGAGCAGTACTTC.